These 14 T cell receptor beta chains came from one sample sequenced in a study of blood T cell repertoires in COVID-19 (dated by TCRdb to 2018 to 2021). Library construction relied on the immunoSEQ multiplex PCR assay. Sourced from immuneACCESS, this table was stored by TCRdb with only in-frame sequences that have V and J called. A share of the clones is absent; for the studies checked, an unresolved V gene accounts for under half, and the remainder has no known explanation. The sample table holds 110,000 or so clones, of which roughly 80% were seen once. About 16% of the sample comes from the top ten. The sample taken for sequencing was peripheral blood. The receptors stem from a woman older than 75 with acute or convalescent COVID-19.

The chain has TRBV3-1 (or the pseudogene TRBV3-2) and TRBJ2-5; D might be TRBD2 (6 bases). Germline V gives CDR1 LGHDT, CDR2 YNNKEL (reference sequence). The V end lost 4 bases, the J end lost 7 bases, and 10 bases lay between the germline ends. The CDR3 covers 12 residues. The CDR3 DNA reads TGTGCCAGCAGCCGGGCCGGGGGGACCCAGTACTTC. Its translation: CASSRAGGTQYF.

This clone turned up a few times. The V and J genes are TRBV6-4 and TRBJ2-3, with D perhaps TRBD1 (5 bases). CDR1 and CDR2 from the germline V gene are MRHNA and SNTAGT. CDR3 length: 14 residues. The ends were cut back, 0 bases at V and 1 base at J, with 5 bases in the middle. CDR3 DNA: TGTGCCAGCAGTGACTCAGGGGGCACAGATACGCAGTATTTT. It codes for CASSDSGGTDTQYF.

This clone is a singleton in its sample. The J gene is TRBJ2-1, the V gene TRBV2, with D possibly TRBD2 on 5 matching bases. The CDR3 consists of 11 residues. CDR1 is SNHLY and CDR2 is FYNNEI in the germline V gene. Trimming stripped 5 bases from V and 14 bases from J, with 13 bases between. CDR3 sequence reads: CASSPLDFEFF. The CDR3 DNA reads as TGTGCCAGCAGTCCCTTGGACTTCGAGTTCTTC.

This rearrangement joins TRBV30 to TRBJ2-7, with a tentative D call TRBD1 (6 bases). V gave up 2 bases and J gave up 0 bases, with 8 bases separating them. Germline loops: CDR1 GTSNPN, CDR2 SVGIG (reference sequence). There are 13 residues in the CDR3. As DNA, the CDR3 is TGTGCCTGGAGTAACAGGGACTCCTACGAGCAGTACGTC. Translation gives CAWSNRDSYEQYV.

The sample holds a few counts of this clone. The chain links TRBV11-2 to TRBJ2-5; D is undetermined. Germline V gene sequence: CDR1 SGHAT, CDR2 FQNNGV. V dropped 5 bases and J dropped 1 base, with 8 bases sitting between them. The CDR3 sequence is 13 residues long. The CDR3 DNA reads as TGTGCCAGCAGCCCAGGTCGCCAAGAGACCCAGTACTTC. This sequence encodes CASSPGRQETQYF.

CDR3 sequence (DNA): TGTGCCACCAGTGACCCCGGACAGGGACTCAATGAGCAGTTCTTC. It translates to CATSDPGQGLNEQFF. V usage is TRBV24-1 and J usage is TRBJ2-1, with TRBD1 identical over 8 bases. V dropped 4 bases and J dropped 6; count of bases not matched to a gene: 7. CDR3 size: 15 residues. Germline lookup yields CDR1 KGHDR and CDR2 SFDVKD.

This rearrangement joins TRBV5-4 to TRBJ2-7, with D perhaps TRBD1 (5 bases). Looked up from germline, CDR1 is SGHNT and CDR2 is YYREEE (reference sequence). Trimming took off 0 bases at V and 2 bases at J, with 9 bases between the two ends. CDR3 length: 14 amino acids. In DNA, the CDR3 is TGTGCCAGCAGCTTGGTAGGGGCCCCCTACGAGCAGTACTTC. It translates to CASSLVGAPYEQYF. Full variable domain (missing parts from reference TRBV5-4 and TRBJ2-7): ETGVTQSPTHLIKTRGQQVTLRCSSQSGHNTVSWYQQALGQGPQFIFQYYREEENGRGNFPPRFSGLQFPNYSSELNVNALELDDSALYLCASSLVGAPYEQYFGPGTRLTVT.

The genes are TRBV19 and TRBJ2-1; 7 bases match TRBD2. Trimming took 6 bases from V and 5 from J; bases not matched to a gene: 13. Per germline, CDR1 LNHDA and CDR2 SQIVND (reference sequence). CDR3 size: 16 residues. CDR3 coding DNA: TGTGCCAGTAGCCCCGTACTAGCGATAATTAACAATGAGCAGTTCTTC. Translating gives CASSPVLAIINNEQFF.

The rearrangement links TRBV30 to TRBJ2-3; 10 nucleotides match TRBD2. The CDR3 has 15 residues. CDR1 is GTSNPN, CDR2 SVGIG, per germline (reference sequence). J lost 4 bases, V lost 3 bases, and 7 bases had no gene match. This chain's CDR3 is CAWRALAGEADTQYF. In DNA form, the CDR3 reads TGTGCCTGGAGAGCTCTAGCGGGAGAGGCAGATACGCAGTATTTT.

The chain is built from TRBV5-1 and TRBJ2-5, with 8 bases identical to TRBD2. Losses at the gene ends were 2 bases for V and 2 bases for J; bases not matched to a gene: 11. Germline V CDR1 and CDR2: SGHRS, YFSETQ. This CDR3 is 17 amino acids long. CDR3 coding DNA: TGCGCCAGCAGCTTCGGACTAGCTGGAAAGATACAAGAGACCCAGTACTTC. Protein product: CASSFGLAGKIQETQYF.

This chain connects TRBV7-9 to TRBJ2-1; 8 nucleotides align to TRBD2. The CDR3 consists of 15 residues. V lost 6 bases, J lost 8 bases, and 12 bases stayed unmatched. In germline, CDR1 is SEHNR, CDR2 FQNEAQ (reference sequence). This CDR3 reads CASRRALSGRDEQFF. CDR3 DNA: TGTGCCAGCAGACGCGCCCTCAGCGGGAGAGATGAGCAGTTCTTC.

This clone came up once. The chain is built from TRBV24-1 and TRBJ1-2; TRBD1 aligns across 8 bases. Germline V gives CDR1 KGHDR, CDR2 SFDVKD. The CDR3 has 13 residues. Germline trimming cut 3 bases from V and 6 bases from J; bases unmatched to any gene: 2. The CDR3, as DNA: TGTGCCACCAGTGATCAGGGGGCTGATGGCTACACCTTC. It is translated as CATSDQGADGYTF.

The chain carries TRBV10-3 and TRBJ1-1; TRBD1 aligns across 7 bases. There are 13 residues in the CDR3. Unmatched junction bases numbered 2, after V lost 6 bases and J lost 1 base. Per germline, CDR1 ENHRY and CDR2 SYGVKD. CDR3 in DNA: TGTGCCATCAGGGGACAGCCGAACACTGAAGCTTTCTTT. It encodes CAIRGQPNTEAFF.

This chain joins TRBV6-2 or TRBV6-3 and TRBJ2-1, with TRBD2 identical over 14 bases. Germline V CDR1 and CDR2: MNHEY, SVGEGT. The CDR3 is 18 residues long. Trimming took 5 bases from V and 2 from J; bases not matched to a gene: 8. CDR3: CASSRTGTSGGAYNEQFF. The CDR3 bases are TGTGCCAGCAGTCGGACCGGGACTAGCGGGGGTGCCTACAATGAGCAGTTCTTC.